This is a list of T cell receptor beta chains from one sample in a study of shared clonotypes between healthy human individuals. Measured with immunoSEQ multiplex PCR; TCRdb has only the in-frame clones, and not every one. The data show fewer than 1.6 million clones, with about 98.5% seen just once and 0.36% held by the top ten. Input material: naive CD4+ T cells sorted from blood. These receptors were obtained from a man aged 25-45 years in good health. CDR3s include the opening cysteine and the closing phenylalanine or tryptophan.

>TRBV6-5
CASRNGGAYEQYF
>TRBV6-6
CASRSYNEQFF
>TRBV28
CASNGGPYEQYF
>TRBV6-5
CASSYSPQSSYNEQFF
>TRBV6-5
CASSYSTGKETQYF
>TRBV21-1
CASMGSLPNSYEQYF
>TRBV18
CASSPPRATNTEAFF
>TRBV2
CASSVSKLNTDTQYF
>TRBV7-2
CASSKRTSGSNTGELFF
>TRBV21-1
CASSKKAQTKPGPSYEQYF
>TRBV28
CASSPGTGLGPQHF
>TRBV9
CASSAHGQGDLETQYF
>TRBV7-9
CASSLVGREGLNEQFF
>TRBV7-2
CASSPANIQYF
>TRBV30
CAWSRDRMVGGSGNTIYF
>TRBV5-4
CASSLVFDEQFF
>TRBV30
CAWSVREAGECNEQFF
>TRBV7-3
CASSLKGRGQGTLGNQPQHF
>TRBV27
CASSVPGRMNTEAFF
>TRBV27
CASSIRGRNYGYTF
>TRBV10-3
CAVTGGTVLTNYGYTF
>TRBV18
CASSPPLKDEQYF
>TRBV18
CASSRDRVTGELFF
>TRBV7-2
CASSPRAAGTEAFF
>TRBV6-5
CASSYSGQGAYEQYF
>TRBV5-6
CASSLGAIIMDEKLFF
>TRBV5-3
CARSCRQGWMLREQYF
>TRBV4-3
CASSQGATNYGYTF
>TRBV7-9
CASSAYGAGDTQYF
>TRBV7-2
CASSWDNQNTEAFF
>TRBV27
CASSLGSGWAYEQYF
>TRBV6-4
CASSDPPRRGPHYEQYF
>TRBV11-2
CASSLGTGGAYGGELFF
>TRBV5-1
CASSPSRQGRKTGELFF
>TRBV28
CASLGGLYNEQFF
>TRBV11-2
CASSPRTLNLGEQYF
>TRBV5-6
CASSLAGNYEQYF